One sample yielded the 18 T cell receptor beta chains listed below, sequenced in a study of OX40 agonist ivuxolimab in advanced cancers. The repertoire was sequenced with immunoSEQ multiplex PCR; TCRdb's copy has only in-frame clones and lacks some. The sample consists of under 75,000 clones, roughly 84% of them appearing once. This material consisted of CD4+ or CD8+ T cells sorted from blood, taken in a trial of the OX40 agonist ivuxolimab. The receptors were sampled from an adult with an advanced solid tumor such as melanoma, head and neck, liver or kidney cancer.

The genes are TRBV2 and TRBJ2-7; TRBD2 is a possible D gene (6 bases). Trimming stripped 7 bases from V and 3 bases from J, with 13 bases between. Germline CDR1 reads SNHLY; CDR2 reads FYNNEI. CDR3 size: 13 residues. The CDR3 region has the DNA TGTGCCAGCAATCCGGGACTTTTCTACGAGCAGTACTTC. As protein: CASNPGLFYEQYF.

The V and J genes are TRBV6-5 and TRBJ2-1, with TRBD2 as a possible D gene (6 bases). The V gene's germline CDR1 is MNHEY and CDR2 SVGAGI. Between the trimmed V and J ends, which lost 5 bases and 14 bases, there was a span of 19 bases. This CDR3 spans 13 amino acids. The CDR3, as DNA: TGTGCCAGCAGTCCCAAGACTAGTCCCGAGGAGTTCTTC. It is translated as CASSPKTSPEEFF.

DNA for the CDR3: TGTGCCATCAGCCCGGGACAGGGGGCGCGGGAGACCCAGTACTTC. Its translation is CAISPGQGARETQYF. J is TRBJ2-5 and V is TRBV10-3, with TRBD1 identical over 12 bases. V was clipped by 6 bases and J by 5 bases; unmatched bases: 7. Germline values: CDR1 ENHRY, CDR2 SYGVKD. This CDR3 contains 15 residues.

The V gene is TRBV27, the J gene TRBJ2-3; D unclear. The CDR3 spans 13 residues. Looked up from germline, CDR1 is MNHEY and CDR2 is SMNVEV (reference sequence). V lost 8 bases and J lost 2, with 11 bases in between. CDR3 sequence reads: CASSRLDTDTQYF. CDR3 in DNA: TGTGCCAGCTCGCGGTTGGACACAGATACGCAGTATTTT.

This rearrangement joins TRBV6-1 to TRBJ2-5; the D gene could be TRBD1 or TRBD2 (5 bases each). Trimming stripped 3 bases from V and 9 bases from J, with 23 bases between. The CDR3 has 16 residues. CDR1 is MNHNS and CDR2 is SASEGT in the germline V gene. CDR3 protein: CASSDGGRGVVWAQYF. Here the CDR3 DNA reads TGTGCCAGCAGTGACGGTGGGAGAGGGGTGGTATGGGCCCAGTACTTC.

V usage is TRBV7-6 and J usage is TRBJ2-7; the match to TRBD1 covers 7 bases. V was clipped by 7 bases and J by 3 bases; unmatched bases: 18. CDR1 is SGHVS and CDR2 is FNYEAQ in the germline V gene. The CDR3 is 17 residues long. CDR3 in DNA: TGTGCCAGCACCCCAGGGACAGCCTCTCGAGCTTGCTACGAGCAGTACTTC. This gives the protein CASTPGTASRACYEQYF.

The chain is built from TRBV6-6 and TRBJ1-2; D is perhaps TRBD1 (5 bases). The germline gives CDR1 MNHNY, CDR2 SVGAGI (reference sequence). This CDR3 region has 16 residues. V shed 7 bases and J shed 4 bases, with 22 bases lying between them. CDR3 amino acids: CASNGGIGSRGYGYTF. Written as DNA, the CDR3 is TGTGCCAGCAATGGGGGTATCGGGTCCCGAGGCTATGGCTACACCTTC.

The rearrangement uses TRBV6-6 and TRBJ1-1; possible D gene TRBD1, 6 bases. Between the trimmed V and J ends, which lost 6 bases and 0 bases, there was a span of 11 bases. Germline CDR1 is MNHNY and CDR2 is SVGAGI (reference sequence). The CDR3 is 14 residues long. The CDR3 loop is CASRPGTLNTEAFF. CDR3 nucleotide sequence: TGTGCCAGCAGACCCGGGACACTGAACACTGAAGCTTTCTTT.

This chain links TRBV2 with TRBJ2-7; 11 nucleotides match TRBD2. Germline V gene sequence: CDR1 SNHLY, CDR2 FYNNEI. Trimming cost V 4 bases and J 9 bases; bases outside gene matches: 11. The CDR3 has 15 residues. CDR3 nucleotide sequence: TGTGCCAGCAGTGCTCAAGGGGGGACTAGCGGAGTGCAGTACTTC. Its translation: CASSAQGGTSGVQYF. The full variable domain, its missing parts supplied by reference TRBV2 and TRBJ2-7, is EPEVTQTPSHQVTQMGQEVILRCVPISNHLYFYWYRQILGQKVEFLVSFYNNEISEKSEIFDDQFSVERPDGSNFTLKIRSTKLEDSAMYFCASSAQGGTSGVQYFGPGTRLTVT.

This chain joins TRBV19 and TRBJ2-1; D is possibly TRBD2 (6 bases). There are 14 residues in the CDR3. Germline CDR1 is LNHDA and CDR2 is SQIVND (reference sequence). V lost 5 bases, J lost 3 bases, and 11 bases lay in between. The CDR3 DNA reads TGTGCCAGTAGTCCCCGGACTATCTACAATGAGCAGTTCTTC. As protein: CASSPRTIYNEQFF.

V gene TRBV6-1 combines with J gene TRBJ2-3; unclear D gene. Trimming pared 4 bases from V and 3 bases from J, leaving 11 bases between. The germline V gene has CDR1 MNHNS and CDR2 SASEGT. The CDR3 spans 14 residues. The DNA of the CDR3 is TGTGCCAGCAGTGGTGTAGGTGGGACAGATACGCAGTATTTT. Protein product: CASSGVGGTDTQYF.

This rearrangement joins TRBV6-1 to TRBJ1-6; 8 bases fit TRBD1. Per germline, CDR1 MNHNS and CDR2 SASEGT. V gave up 5 bases and J gave up 10 bases; unmatched junction bases: 7. The CDR3 has 14 amino acids. CDR3 residues: CASSTLGQASPLHF. CDR3 DNA sequence: TGTGCCAGCAGTACATTGGGACAGGCGTCACCCCTCCACTTT.

This rearrangement joins TRBV27 to TRBJ2-1; 8 bases match TRBD1. Trimming at V came to 6 bases and at J to 7 bases, leaving 5 bases not matched to a gene. The CDR3 runs to 13 residues. The germline gives CDR1 MNHEY, CDR2 SMNVEV (reference sequence). The CDR3 sequence: CASRRTGRNEQFF. In DNA, the CDR3 is TGTGCCAGCAGGCGGACAGGGAGGAATGAGCAGTTCTTC.

Here the CDR3 DNA reads TGTGCCAGCAGCTTCGACGAGCAGTACTTC. Its protein product is CASSFDEQYF. The V gene is TRBV7-9, the J gene TRBJ2-7; D uncertain. The ends were cut back, 3 bases at V and 5 bases at J, with 2 bases in the middle. This CDR3 is built from 10 residues. Germline V gene lookup returns CDR1 SEHNR and CDR2 FQNEAQ (reference sequence).

This chain uses TRBV5-6 with TRBJ2-7, with TRBD1 matching over 11 bases. Looked up from germline, CDR1 is SGHDT and CDR2 is YYEEEE. V shed 4 bases, J shed 11 bases, and the junction held 5 bases outside the gene matches. The CDR3 runs 12 residues. The CDR3 reads CASSPGTGGKYF. DNA for the CDR3: TGTGCCAGCAGCCCCGGGACAGGGGGAAAGTACTTC.

The count of this clone is one. V is TRBV29-1 and J is TRBJ1-5; 9 positions agree with TRBD1. Germline values: CDR1 SQVTM, CDR2 ANQGSEA. The CDR3 sequence is 13 residues long. Germline trimming cut 7 bases from V and 5 bases from J; bases unmatched to any gene: 6. As DNA, the CDR3 is TGCAGCGCCCGGACAGGGGAGGATCAGCCCCAGCATTTT. This sequence encodes CSARTGEDQPQHF.

The rearrangement uses TRBV4-2 and TRBJ2-5; possibly TRBD1 for D (5 bases). Germline V gene sequence: CDR1 LGHNA, CDR2 YNFKEQ. Deletions cut 2 bases from V and 1 base from J, with 8 bases between. The CDR3 has 14 residues. CDR3: CASSQPGPQETQYF. In DNA form, the CDR3 reads TGTGCCAGCAGCCAACCAGGGCCCCAAGAGACCCAGTACTTC.

The gene calls are TRBV4-3 and TRBJ2-5; TRBD1 agrees at 8 bases. The J call may be mistaken, given a closer DNA end match to TRBJ2-7. From germline, CDR1 is LGHNA and CDR2 YSLEER. This CDR3 is 16 amino acids long. The CDR3 reads CASSQAPGQATYEQYF. For the CDR3, the DNA is TGCGCCAGCAGCCAAGCCCCGGGACAGGCAACCTACGAGCAGTACTTC.